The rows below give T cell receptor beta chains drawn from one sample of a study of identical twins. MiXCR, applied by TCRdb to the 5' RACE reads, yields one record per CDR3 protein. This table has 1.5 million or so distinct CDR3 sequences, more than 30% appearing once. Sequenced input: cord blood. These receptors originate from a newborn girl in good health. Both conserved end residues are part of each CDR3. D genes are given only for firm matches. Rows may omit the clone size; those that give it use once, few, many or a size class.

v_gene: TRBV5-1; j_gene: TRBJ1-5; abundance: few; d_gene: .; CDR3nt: TGCGCCAGCAAGTCCACAGGGTGTCAGCCCCAGCATTTT; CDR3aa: CASKSTGCQPQHF
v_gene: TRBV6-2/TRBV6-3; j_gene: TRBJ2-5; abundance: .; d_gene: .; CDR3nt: TGTGCCAGCAGTTCCAGTGAGTCCGGGACCCAGTACTTC; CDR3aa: CASSSSESGTQYF
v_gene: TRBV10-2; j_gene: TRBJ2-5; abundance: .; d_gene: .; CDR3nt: TGCGCCAGCCAGATCGGGTGGTTTCAGTACTTC; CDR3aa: CASQIGWFQYF
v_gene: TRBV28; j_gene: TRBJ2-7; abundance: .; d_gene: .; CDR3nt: TGTGCCAGCAGTGACCCCATGGGCTCCTACGAGCAGTACTTC; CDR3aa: CASSDPMGSYEQYF
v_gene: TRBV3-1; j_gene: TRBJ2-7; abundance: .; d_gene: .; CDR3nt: TGTGCCAGCGGGGGCTATAGCTCCTACGAGCAGTACTTC; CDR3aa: CASGGYSSYEQYF
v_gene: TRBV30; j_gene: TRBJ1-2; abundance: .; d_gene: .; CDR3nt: TGTGCCTGGAGTAGTAGACCCCTAGGGGGCTACACCTTC; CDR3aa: CAWSSRPLGGYTF
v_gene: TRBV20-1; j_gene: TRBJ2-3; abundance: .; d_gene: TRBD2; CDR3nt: TGCAATGCGTCTAGCGGGGGGGTAGCAGATACGCAGTATTTT; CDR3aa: CNASSGGVADTQYF
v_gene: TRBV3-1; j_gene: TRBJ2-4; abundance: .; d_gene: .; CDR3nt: TGTGCCAGCAGCCAAGATCGGGGCGGGACAGCGCAGTACTTC; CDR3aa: CASSQDRGGTAQYF
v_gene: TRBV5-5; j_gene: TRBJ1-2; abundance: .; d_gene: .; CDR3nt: TGTGCCAGCAGCTTTTTGTGGGGCTCAGGGGATGGCTACACCTTC; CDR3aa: CASSFLWGSGDGYTF
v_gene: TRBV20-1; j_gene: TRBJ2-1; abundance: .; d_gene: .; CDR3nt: TGCAGTGCTAGAGATCCGAAGCGCTCCTCCTACAATGAGCAGTTCTTC; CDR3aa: CSARDPKRSSYNEQFF
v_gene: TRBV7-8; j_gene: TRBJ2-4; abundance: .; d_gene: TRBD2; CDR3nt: TGTGCCAGCAGCCCCCGAGGCGGGGGGGGCCTCGGCAAAAACATTCAGTACTTC; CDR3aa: CASSPRGGGGLGKNIQYF
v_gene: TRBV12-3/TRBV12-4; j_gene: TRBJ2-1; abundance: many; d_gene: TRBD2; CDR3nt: TGTGCCAGCAGTGGACTAGCGGGGGCCAGTGAGCAGTTCTTC; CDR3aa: CASSGLAGASEQFF
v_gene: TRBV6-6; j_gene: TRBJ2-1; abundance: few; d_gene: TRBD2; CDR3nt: TGTGCCAGCAGTTACTCGAGGACGGGGGGAACCTACAATGAGCAGTTCTTC; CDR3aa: CASSYSRTGGTYNEQFF
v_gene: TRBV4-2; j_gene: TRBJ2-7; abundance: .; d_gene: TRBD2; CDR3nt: TGTGCCAGCAGCCAAGATATGAGAACGGGGGAGGGTGAGCAGTACTTC; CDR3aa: CASSQDMRTGEGEQYF
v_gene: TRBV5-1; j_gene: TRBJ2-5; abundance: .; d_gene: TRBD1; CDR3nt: TGCGCCAGCAGCGCAGGACAGGGGAAGACCCAGTACTTC; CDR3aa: CASSAGQGKTQYF
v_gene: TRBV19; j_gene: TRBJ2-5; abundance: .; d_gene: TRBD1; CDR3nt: TGTGCCAGTAGGCCGGGACAGCCGATCCAAGAGACCCAGTACTTC; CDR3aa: CASRPGQPIQETQYF
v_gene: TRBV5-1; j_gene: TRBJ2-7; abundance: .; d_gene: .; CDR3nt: TGCGCCACTCGGACGGCAGCTACTTCCTACGAGCAGTACTTC; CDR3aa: CATRTAATSYEQYF
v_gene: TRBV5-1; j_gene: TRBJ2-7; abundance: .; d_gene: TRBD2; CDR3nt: TGCGCCAGCAGCTTGGGGACTAGCGGGGGGCAATCCTACGAGCAGTACTTC; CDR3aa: CASSLGTSGGQSYEQYF
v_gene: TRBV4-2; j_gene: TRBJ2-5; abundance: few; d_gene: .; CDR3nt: TGTGCCAGCAGCCAAGCCGGTAGCATTCCCAAAGAGACCCAGTACTTC; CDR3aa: CASSQAGSIPKETQYF
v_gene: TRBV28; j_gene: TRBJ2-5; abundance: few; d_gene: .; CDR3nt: TGTGCCAGCAGGATGTACCAAGAGACCCAGTACTTC; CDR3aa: CASRMYQETQYF
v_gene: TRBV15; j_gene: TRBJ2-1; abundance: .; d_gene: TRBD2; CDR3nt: TGTGCCACCAGCAGAGAAGGGACTAGCGGTAATGAGCAGTTCTTC; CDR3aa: CATSREGTSGNEQFF
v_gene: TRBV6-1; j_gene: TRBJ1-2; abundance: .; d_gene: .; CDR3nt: TGTGCCAGCAGTGAAAATTTGGACAGTTTTTATGGCTGCACCTTC; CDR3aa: CASSENLDSFYGCTF
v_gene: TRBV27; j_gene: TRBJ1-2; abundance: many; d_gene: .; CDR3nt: TGTGCCAGCAGTTTAAGAGGGGCAGATGGCTACACCTTC; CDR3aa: CASSLRGADGYTF
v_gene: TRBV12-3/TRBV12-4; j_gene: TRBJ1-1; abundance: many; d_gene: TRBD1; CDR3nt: TGTGCCAGCAGTTGGGACAGGGGGCACACTGAAGCTTTCTTT; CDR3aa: CASSWDRGHTEAFF
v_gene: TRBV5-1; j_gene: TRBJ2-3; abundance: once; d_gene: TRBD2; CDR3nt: TGCGCCAGCAGCTGGGGGGGTAGGGCTACAGATACGCAGTATTTT; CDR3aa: CASSWGGRATDTQYF
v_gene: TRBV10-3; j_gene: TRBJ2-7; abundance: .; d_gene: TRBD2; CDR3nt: TGTGCCATCAGTGAGGTTGCGTTACTAGCGGGAGATAACGAGCAGTACTTC; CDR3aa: CAISEVALLAGDNEQYF
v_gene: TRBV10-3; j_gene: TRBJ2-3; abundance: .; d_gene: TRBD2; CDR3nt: TGTGCCATCAGTGGGACTAGCGGGAGGGCCACAGATACGCAGTATTTT; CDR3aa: CAISGTSGRATDTQYF
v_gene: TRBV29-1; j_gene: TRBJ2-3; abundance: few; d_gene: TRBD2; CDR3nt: TGCAGCGTTGAAGATCGAAGCGGGGGCCACACAGATACGCAGTATTTT; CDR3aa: CSVEDRSGGHTDTQYF
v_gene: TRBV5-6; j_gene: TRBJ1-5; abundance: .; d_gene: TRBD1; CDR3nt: TGTGCCAGCAGCTTAGAAACAGGGGGTAGGGGCAATCAGCCCCAGCATTTT; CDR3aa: CASSLETGGRGNQPQHF
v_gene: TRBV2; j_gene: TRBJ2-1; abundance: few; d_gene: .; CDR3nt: TGTGCCAGCAGTGAGGCGAGCGGAGGCCGGGATGAGCAGTTCTTC; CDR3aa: CASSEASGGRDEQFF
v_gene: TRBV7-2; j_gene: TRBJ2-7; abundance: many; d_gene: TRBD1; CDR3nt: TGTGCCAGCAGCTCAGGGACAGGGGAGCAGTACTTC; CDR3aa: CASSSGTGEQYF
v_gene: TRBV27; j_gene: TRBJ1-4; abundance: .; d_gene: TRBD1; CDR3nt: TGTGCCAGCAGGGACAGGGAATACGATGAAAAACTGTTTTTT; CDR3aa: CASRDREYDEKLFF
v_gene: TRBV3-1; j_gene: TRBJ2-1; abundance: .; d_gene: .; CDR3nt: TGTGCCAGCAGCCCCCAGGGACTGGAAGACAATGAGCAGTTCTTC; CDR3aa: CASSPQGLEDNEQFF
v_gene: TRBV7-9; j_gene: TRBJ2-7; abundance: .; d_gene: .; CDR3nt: TGTGCCAGCAGCTTCGGGACGGCGGTCCCGGCTCCCTCCTACTACAATGAGCAGTACTTC; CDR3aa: CASSFGTAVPAPSYYNEQYF